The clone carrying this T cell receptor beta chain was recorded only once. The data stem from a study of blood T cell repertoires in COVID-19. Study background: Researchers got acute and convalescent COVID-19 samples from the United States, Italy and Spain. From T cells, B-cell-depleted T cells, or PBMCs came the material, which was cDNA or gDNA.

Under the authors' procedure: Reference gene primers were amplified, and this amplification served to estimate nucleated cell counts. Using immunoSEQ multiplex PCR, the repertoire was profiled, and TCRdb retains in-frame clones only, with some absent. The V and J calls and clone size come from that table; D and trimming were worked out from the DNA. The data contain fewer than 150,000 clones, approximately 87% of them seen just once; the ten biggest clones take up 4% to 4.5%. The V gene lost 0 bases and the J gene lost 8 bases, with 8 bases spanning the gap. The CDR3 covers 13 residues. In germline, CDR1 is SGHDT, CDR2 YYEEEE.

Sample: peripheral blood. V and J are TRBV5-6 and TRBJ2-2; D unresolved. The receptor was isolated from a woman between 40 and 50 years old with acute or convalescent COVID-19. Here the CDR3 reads CASSLDWAGELFF. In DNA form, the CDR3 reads TGTGCCAGCAGCTTGGATTGGGCAGGGGAGCTGTTTTTT. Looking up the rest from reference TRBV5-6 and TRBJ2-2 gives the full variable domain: DAGVTQSPTHLIKTRGQQVTLRCSPKSGHDTVSWYQQALGQGPQFIFQYYEEEERQRGNFPDRFSGHQFPNYSSELNVNALLLGDSALYLCASSLDWAGELFFGEGSRLTVL.